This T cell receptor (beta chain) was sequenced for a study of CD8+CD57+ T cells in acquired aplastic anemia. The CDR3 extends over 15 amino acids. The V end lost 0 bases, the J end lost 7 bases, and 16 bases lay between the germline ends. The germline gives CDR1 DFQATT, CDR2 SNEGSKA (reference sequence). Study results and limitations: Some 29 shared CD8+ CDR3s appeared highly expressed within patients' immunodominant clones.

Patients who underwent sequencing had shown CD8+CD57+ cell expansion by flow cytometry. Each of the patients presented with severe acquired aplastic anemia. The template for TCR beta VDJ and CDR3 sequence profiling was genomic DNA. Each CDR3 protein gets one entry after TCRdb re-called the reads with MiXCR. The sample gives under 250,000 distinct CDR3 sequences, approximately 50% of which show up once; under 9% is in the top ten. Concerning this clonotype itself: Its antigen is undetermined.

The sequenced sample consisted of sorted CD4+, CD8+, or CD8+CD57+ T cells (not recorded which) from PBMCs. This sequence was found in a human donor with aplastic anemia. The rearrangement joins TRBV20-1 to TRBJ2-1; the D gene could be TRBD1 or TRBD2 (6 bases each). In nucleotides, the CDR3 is TGCAGTGCTAGAGATGCGGCCAGGGGAGGAAATGAGCAGTTCTTC. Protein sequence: CSARDAARGGNEQFF.